This TCR beta chain came from a study of Ad26.COV2.S vaccination and SARS-CoV-2 variants (dated by TCRdb to the early 2020s). Concerning the study at large: Vaccine-arm donors came from COV1001, a multicentre, randomized, double-blind, placebo-controlled phase I-IIa trial of Ad26.COV2.S in healthy adults. Blinding of investigators to trial group allocation was maintained during experiments and outcome assessment. Trial participants were randomized into five groups of five: low-dose or high-dose Ad26.COV2.S given once or twice, or placebo on both occasions. Dosing of Ad26.COV2.S was intramuscular, at either 5x10^10 or 1x10^11 viral particles, delivered as one shot or as two shots spaced 56 days apart. A total of 32 samples were included in the TCR-sequenced set, comprising roughly 20 Ad26.COV2.S vaccine recipients, 5 placebo recipients and 8 SARS-CoV-2 convalescent individuals. TCRbeta repertoire sequencing was used to assess the specificity and breadth of SARS-CoV-2-reactive T cell receptors after Ad26.COV2.S vaccination. General study outcomes and caveats: The authors noted that total T cell responses may have been underestimated by the TCR breadth and depth analyses. The study lacked the statistical power to compare responses across vaccine doses or regimens. Higher spike-specific TCR breadth was observed in Ad26.COV2.S recipients than in placebo recipients (P = 0.0014). Vaccine and placebo recipients had comparable non-spike TCR breadth, which fits with the vaccine containing only spike. After vaccination, spike-specific CD8+ and CD4+ T cell responses were reported to show substantial breadth.

The immunoSEQ Assay was used to sequence TCRbeta CDR3 regions. After extraction, genomic DNA underwent amplification by bias-controlled multiplex PCR, followed by high-throughput sequencing. Turning to the authors' computational methods: To quantify the absolute abundance of every unique TCRbeta CDR3 region, sequences were collapsed and filtered. T cell fraction was estimated by normalizing TCRbeta template counts to usable DNA, which was measured by amplifying reference genes present in all nucleated cells. Repertoire TCRs were annotated as SARS-CoV-2-specific when V gene, CDR3 amino acid sequence and J gene were exactly matched to a known reactive TCR set. The reference SARS-CoV-2 TCR set came from MIRA and was filtered for enrichment in COVID-19-positive ImmuneCODE repertoires, removing public or cross-reactive TCRs. Using the MIRA antigens, annotated TCRs were further analysed by specific ORF or by position within an ORF. Breadth was defined as the number of annotated unique rearrangements divided by the total number of unique productive rearrangements, and depth was defined as the summed frequency of the annotated unique rearrangements. Two-sided Wilcoxon rank-sum tests were used to compare TCR breadth between groups. TCRdb stores this immuneACCESS table with in-frame sequences only. Part of the clones is absent; in the studies checked, under half of the shortfall reflects unresolved V genes, and no reason is known for the rest. For V, J and clone size, that table is used; D and trimming come from the DNA. The sample data list hundreds of thousands of clones, and roughly 86% of these were observed just once. The ten largest clones add up to more than 2.5% of the sample.

The sample's treatment or condition, from its label and the paper: around 19 received Ad26.COV2.S at low or high dose, single or two shots; five or six received placebo; per-sample allocation not given. Repertoires of vaccine and placebo recipients were sequenced from samples collected on day 63 after the first injection. In Cohort 1b, around 23 adults aged 18-55 years were enrolled at a single site in Boston, USA, between 29 July and 7 August 2020. As a vaccine, Ad26.COV2.S was a replication-incompetent adenovirus type 26 vector that expressed a prefusion-stabilized SARS-CoV-2 spike protein derived from the original Wuhan strain. From the germline V gene (reference sequence), CDR1 is SEHNR and CDR2 is FQNEAQ. There are 15 amino acids in the CDR3, from cysteine to phenylalanine inclusive. The read is trimmed to its CDR3 DNA, 45 bases read in frame from base 1. The junction carries 22 bases between V and J, which are trimmed by 4 bases and 10 bases respectively.

This clone was observed once. Its binding antigen is unknown. Within one base of it there is no much larger clone, and no base qualities were kept. The chain was built from TRBV7-9 and TRBJ1-2; the D gene is perhaps TRBD1, from 6 matching bases. This sample comprised peripheral blood, obtained in a trial of Ad26.COV2.S vaccine versus placebo. The origin of this receptor is a person between 18 and 59 years old who received the Ad26.COV2.S COVID-19 vaccine or a placebo. CDR3 sequence: CASSSRTLQGRVYTF. Here is the DNA: TGTGCCAGCAGCTCGCGGACCCTACAGGGACGTGTCTACACCTTC.